The 30 T cell receptor beta chains below were found in one sample sequenced in a study of T cell responses to AZD1222 COVID-19 vaccine. Measured with immunoSEQ multiplex PCR; TCRdb has only the in-frame clones, and not every one. Among about 120,000 clones, around 89% were seen once, and the ten largest hold roughly 6.9%. The specimen comprised peripheral blood, sampled 28 days after the second AZD1222 dose. These TCRs come from an adult who received the AZD1222 COVID-19 vaccine.

The rearrangement joins TRBV6-5 to TRBJ2-7; possible D gene TRBD1, 5 bases. Germline V CDR1 and CDR2: MNHEY, SVGAGI. The CDR3 spans 14 residues. The V end was cut by 6 bases, the J end by 2 bases, with 14 bases between. DNA of the CDR3: TGTGCCAGCAGGCCACAGGTAGGGGCCTACGAGCAGTACTTC. Encoded protein: CASRPQVGAYEQYF.

The chain joins TRBV7-2 to TRBJ2-1; 7 bases are a match to TRBD2. Germline V CDR1 and CDR2: SGHTA, FQGNSA. This CDR3 has 18 amino acids. Trimming cost V 2 bases and J 1 base; bases outside gene matches: 11. CDR3 bases: TGTGCCAGCAGCTTATACCGTAAAGCGGGACGGTCCTACAATGAGCAGTTCTTC. Amino acid sequence: CASSLYRKAGRSYNEQFF.

V gene TRBV30 combines with J gene TRBJ1-4; tentative D call: TRBD1 (6 bases). Per the germline V gene, CDR1 is GTSNPN and CDR2 is SVGIG (reference sequence). The CDR3 runs 14 residues. V lost 5 bases to trimming and J lost 0 bases, with 10 bases between them. The CDR3 bases are TGTGCCTGGGGACAGATTGCAACTAATGAAAAACTGTTTTTT. This gives the protein CAWGQIATNEKLFF.

The chain uses TRBV28 and TRBJ2-1; the match to TRBD2 covers 10 bases. The CDR3 is made up of 17 amino acids. The trim removed 7 bases at V and 7 bases at J, leaving 16 bases unmatched. In germline, CDR1 is MDHEN, CDR2 SYDVKM. CDR3: CASNPAPGTSGNNEQFF. The CDR3 region has the DNA TGTGCCAGCAACCCGGCTCCAGGTACTAGCGGGAATAATGAGCAGTTCTTC.

The chain couples TRBV30 to TRBJ1-5; D not resolved. Germline CDR1 reads GTSNPN; CDR2 reads SVGIG (reference sequence). Between the trimmed V and J ends, which lost 4 bases and 6 bases, there was a span of 10 bases. This CDR3 has 12 amino acids. In nucleotides, the CDR3 is TGTGCCTGGATCTCAGACGGTCAGCCCCAGCATTTT. This codes for CAWISDGQPQHF.

This clone appeared a single time. In DNA, the CDR3 is TGTGCCAGTAGTATATCCGTCGGGGATCAGCCCCAGCATTTT. Its protein is CASSISVGDQPQHF. V usage is TRBV19 and J usage is TRBJ1-5; unclear D gene. This CDR3 spans 14 amino acids. CDR1 is LNHDA, CDR2 SQIVND, per germline (reference sequence). V lost 2 bases and J 5 bases, leaving 10 bases between the germline ends.

In DNA form, the CDR3 reads TGTGCCAGTAGTATAGGACAGGGGATGAACACTGAAGCTTTCTTT. This encodes CASSIGQGMNTEAFF. The gene calls are TRBV19 and TRBJ1-1, with 8 bases identical to TRBD1. V shed 1 base, J shed 0 bases, and the junction held 1 base outside the gene matches. Germline V CDR1 and CDR2: LNHDA, SQIVND (reference sequence). The CDR3 consists of 15 residues.

The V gene is TRBV6-5, the J gene TRBJ1-3, with a weak D call TRBD1 (6 bases). V shed 0 bases and J shed 3 bases, with 9 bases lying between them. Germline CDR1 is MNHEY and CDR2 is SVGAGI. This CDR3 has 15 residues. The DNA for the CDR3 is TGTGCCAGCAGTTACTCCGACAGGAGTGGAAACACCATATATTTT. Translation gives CASSYSDRSGNTIYF.

The chain couples TRBV11-2 to TRBJ2-1, with D possibly matching TRBD2 (6 bases). The CDR3 is 14 amino acids. Germline assignment: CDR1 SGHAT and CDR2 FQNNGV. Trimming shortened V by 2 bases and J by 5 bases, and 10 bases separated the two germline ends. The chain's CDR3 is CASSLSLANNEQFF. CDR3 in DNA: TGTGCCAGCAGCTTAAGTCTAGCGAACAATGAGCAGTTCTTC.

The rearrangement uses TRBV29-1 and TRBJ1-2; D gene ambiguous. Germline V gene lookup returns CDR1 SQVTM and CDR2 ANQGSEA. There are 12 residues in the CDR3. V lost 5 bases and J 5 bases, leaving 12 bases between the germline ends. The CDR3 DNA reads as TGCAGCGTTCAGAATCCGGGTTATGGCTACACCTTC. Translation gives CSVQNPGYGYTF.

The chain links TRBV15 to TRBJ1-5; D unclear. The CDR3 is 11 amino acids. Trimming shortened V by 8 bases and J by 6 bases, and 8 bases separated the two germline ends. Germline CDR1 LNHNV, CDR2 YYDKDF (reference sequence). The CDR3 sequence: CATGLGQPQHF. The CDR3 DNA reads as TGTGCCACCGGCTTGGGTCAGCCCCAGCATTTT. The variable domain in full, with the rest retrieved from reference TRBV15 and TRBJ1-5, is DAMVIQNPRYQVTQFGKPVTLSCSQTLNHNVMYWYQQKSSQAPKLLFHYYDKDFNNEADTPDNFQSRRPNTSFCFLDIRSPGLGDTAMYLCATGLGQPQHFGDGTRLSIL.

There are a few counts of this clone. V usage is TRBV7-3 and J usage is TRBJ1-1; D uncertain. The CDR3 sequence is 15 residues long. Trimming took 0 bases from V and 0 from J, leaving 8 bases between them. Germline assignment: CDR1 SGHTA and CDR2 FQGTGA. The CDR3 spells CASSLTGTLNTEAFF. DNA of the CDR3: TGTGCCAGCAGCTTAACCGGCACTTTGAACACTGAAGCTTTCTTT. The variable domain in full, completed from reference TRBV7-3 and TRBJ1-1, reads GAGVSQTPSNKVTEKGKYVELRCDPISGHTALYWYRQSLGQGPEFLIYFQGTGAADDSGLPNDRFFAVRPEGSVSTLKIQRTERGDSAVYLCASSLTGTLNTEAFFGQGTRLTVV.

J is TRBJ1-1 and V is TRBV7-6; D possibly corresponds to TRBD1 (6 bases). Deletions cut 5 bases from V and 1 base from J, with 14 bases between. The germline V gene has CDR1 SGHVS and CDR2 FNYEAQ. The CDR3 runs 15 residues. The CDR3 loop reads CASSPLGTSNTEAFF. The CDR3 bases are TGTGCCAGCAGCCCACTTGGGACATCGAACACTGAAGCTTTCTTT.

The sample holds one count of this clone. The rearrangement joins TRBV29-1 to TRBJ2-1; 10 nucleotides agree with TRBD2. The germline gives CDR1 SQVTM, CDR2 ANQGSEA. This CDR3 is 13 amino acids long. V lost 6 bases, J lost 15 bases, and 14 bases stayed unmatched. CDR3 in amino acids: CSVGSGGPRSGFF. As DNA, the CDR3 is TGCAGCGTGGGTAGCGGGGGGCCGCGATCCGGGTTCTTC.

The V and J genes are TRBV5-4 and TRBJ2-3, with TRBD2 matching 14 bases. V was clipped by 4 bases and J by 2 bases; unmatched bases: 9. CDR1 and CDR2 from the germline V gene are SGHNT and YYREEE (reference sequence). This CDR3 comprises 18 residues. The CDR3 bases are TGTGCCAGCAGCCCGGGACTAGCGGGAGAAGTATACACAGATACGCAGTATTTT. It encodes CASSPGLAGEVYTDTQYF.

The J gene is TRBJ2-3, the V gene TRBV6-2 or TRBV6-3, with D perhaps TRBD1 (6 bases). Trimming removed 5 bases from V and 0 bases from J, with 18 bases in between. Germline CDR1 is MNHEY and CDR2 is SVGEGT. CDR3 length equals 17 residues. CDR3 sequence (DNA): TGTGCCAGCAGTCTAGACCCCGTACAGGGTAGCACAGATACGCAGTATTTT. Protein product: CASSLDPVQGSTDTQYF.

The chain recombines TRBV28 with TRBJ1-1; 9 nucleotides line up with TRBD1. Trimming at V came to 9 bases and at J to 5 bases, leaving 7 bases not matched to a gene. Germline CDR1 reads MDHEN; CDR2 reads SYDVKM. The CDR3 totals 13 residues. In DNA, the CDR3 is TGTGCCAGTTCCCGGGACAGGGTTACTGAAGCTTTCTTT. This translates into CASSRDRVTEAFF.

This clone was observed a single time. This sequence joins TRBV5-1 and TRBJ1-2, with 7 bases matching TRBD1. This CDR3 region has 12 residues. In germline, CDR1 is SGHRS, CDR2 YFSETQ. Trimming took 4 bases from V and 5 from J; bases not matched to a gene: 2. Here the CDR3 reads CASSTTGYGYTF. The CDR3 region has the DNA TGCGCCAGCAGCACGACAGGGTATGGCTACACCTTC.

V is TRBV11-3 and J is TRBJ2-2, with D perhaps TRBD1 (5 bases). The germline V gene has CDR1 SGHNT and CDR2 YENEEA. Trimming took off 4 bases at V and 4 bases at J, with 13 bases between the two ends. CDR3 length: 15 residues. This CDR3 reads CASSSHRRRTGELFF. The CDR3 bases are TGTGCCAGCAGCTCCCACAGGCGGCGCACCGGGGAGCTGTTTTTT.

This sequence joins TRBV18 and TRBJ1-1; 10 nucleotides line up with TRBD1. Trimming removed 8 bases from V and 4 bases from J; junction bases left unmatched: 4. This CDR3 has 13 residues. Germline V lookup: CDR1 KGHSH, CDR2 LQKENI. This chain's CDR3 is CASRTGGGTEAFF. CDR3 sequence (DNA): TGTGCCAGCCGGACAGGGGGGGGCACTGAAGCTTTCTTT.

This clone was recorded once. CDR3 sequence (DNA): TGTGCCAGCAGCTTGGGGACACCCAACACCGGGGAGCTGTTTTTT. Residues: CASSLGTPNTGELFF. The chain combines TRBV7-9 with TRBJ2-2; D may be TRBD1 (6 bases). The CDR3 consists of 15 residues. Per the germline V gene, CDR1 is SEHNR and CDR2 is FQNEAQ (reference sequence). The V end was cut by 3 bases, the J end by 2 bases, with 10 bases between.

V and J are TRBV7-2 and TRBJ2-1; possible D gene TRBD2, 6 bases. Per the germline V gene, CDR1 is SGHTA and CDR2 is FQGNSA. The CDR3 sequence is 14 residues long. V was clipped by 1 base and J by 8 bases, with 12 bases between them. In DNA form, the CDR3 reads TGTGCCAGCAGCTTAGGTTCCAGGGAGGATGAGCAGTTCTTC. Amino acids: CASSLGSREDEQFF.

The gene calls are TRBV28 and TRBJ1-1, with 8 bases fitting TRBD1. This CDR3 is 16 amino acids long. Per germline, CDR1 MDHEN and CDR2 SYDVKM. J was trimmed by 2 bases and V by 4 bases; bases with no gene match: 9. CDR3 loop: CASSSRQGSGNTEAFF. The CDR3 nucleotides read TGTGCCAGCAGTTCCCGACAGGGGAGTGGAAACACTGAAGCTTTCTTT.

The chain couples TRBV6-1 to TRBJ1-2; a possible D gene is TRBD1 (5 bases). Per the germline V gene, CDR1 is MNHNS and CDR2 is SASEGT. V was trimmed by 3 bases and J by 1 base, leaving 9 bases between them. This CDR3 has 14 amino acids. The CDR3: CASSDQGINYGYTF. The CDR3 region has the DNA TGTGCCAGCAGTGATCAGGGAATTAACTATGGCTACACCTTC.

The chain employs TRBV20-1 and TRBJ2-3, with 9 positions matching TRBD2. The CDR3 runs to 16 residues. The J segment lost 1 base and the V segment lost 3 bases, leaving 8 bases of the junction unmatched. Germline V gene lookup returns CDR1 DFQATT and CDR2 SNEGSKA (reference sequence). The CDR3 DNA follows: TGCAGTGCTAGTTTGGTAGCGGGAGTTCGCACAGATACGCAGTATTTT. Amino acid sequence: CSASLVAGVRTDTQYF.

V usage is TRBV6-1 and J usage is TRBJ2-1, with 9 bases aligning to TRBD2. Germline loops: CDR1 MNHNS, CDR2 SASEGT. The ends lost 4 bases at V and 4 bases at J; junction bases unmatched: 8. CDR3 size: 16 residues. The CDR3 loop reads CASSGLAGSKYNEQFF. The CDR3 DNA is TGTGCCAGCAGTGGGCTAGCGGGATCTAAATACAATGAGCAGTTCTTC.

The chain joins TRBV27 to TRBJ1-2; 8 bases are shared with TRBD1. V was pared by 3 bases and J by 8 bases, with 5 bases of the junction left unmatched. The CDR3 runs to 13 residues. Looked up from germline, CDR1 is MNHEY and CDR2 is SMNVEV (reference sequence). This chain's CDR3 is CASSFHDRGGYTF. The CDR3 DNA is TGTGCCAGCAGTTTCCATGACAGGGGCGGCTACACCTTC.

V gene TRBV7-2 combines with J gene TRBJ2-7; maybe TRBD1 (5 bases). V gave up 6 bases and J gave up 7 bases, with 19 bases separating them. Germline V gives CDR1 SGHTA, CDR2 FQGNSA. The CDR3 contains 14 residues. The CDR3 region has the DNA TGTGCCAGCAGGCCAGGGTTTCGAGATGGGGAGCAGTACTTC. Protein sequence: CASRPGFRDGEQYF.

This clone appeared once. The V and J genes are TRBV7-9 and TRBJ1-3, with D unresolved. The CDR3 totals 15 residues. The germline V gene has CDR1 SEHNR and CDR2 FQNEAQ (reference sequence). Trimming shortened V by 0 bases and J by 4 bases, and 10 bases separated the two germline ends. The CDR3 nucleotides are TGTGCCAGCAGCTTAGCCTTCGGAGCGGGAAACACCATATATTTT. As protein: CASSLAFGAGNTIYF.

V and J are TRBV28 and TRBJ2-7; 9 nucleotides match TRBD1. This CDR3 is 15 amino acids long. Trimming cost V 2 bases and J 6 bases; bases outside gene matches: 8. Germline V gene data show CDR1 as MDHEN and CDR2 as SYDVKM. In DNA, the CDR3 is TGTGCCAGCAGTTTAGAGGGACAGGGTAATCGCGAGCAGTACTTC. This sequence encodes CASSLEGQGNREQYF.